Presented here are 29 T cell receptor beta chains from one specimen sequenced in a study of tumor and adjacent non-tumor tissue in lung cancer. TCRbeta libraries were built with three rounds of nested PCR, modified from ARM-PCR. TCRdb used MiXCR to reprocess the multiplex PCR reads, holding one entry per CDR3 protein. The repertoire includes approximately 65,000 distinct CDR3 sequences, about 60% of them detected once, and around 20% sits in the top ten. No cell sorting was done before RNA was extracted from the tissue. The sequenced sample was lung tumor tissue. These TCRs come from a man aged 50-60 years with non-small cell lung cancer.

As concerns this clonotype: This could be a read error, since a much larger clone is one nucleotide away. The J gene is TRBJ2-7, the V gene TRBV29-1; 7 nucleotides align to TRBD1. Germline CDR1 is SQVTM and CDR2 is ANQGSEA. The CDR3 is 12 residues long. Here the CDR3 reads CRGTTGIGEQYF. The CDR3 region has the DNA TGCAGGGGGACGACAGGGATTGGCGAGCAGTACTTC.

This sequence joins TRBV20-1 and TRBJ2-1, with TRBD2 matching 9 bases. Unmatched junction bases numbered 6, after V lost 0 bases and J lost 9 bases. This CDR3 has 14 residues. Germline V gene data show CDR1 as DFQATT and CDR2 as SNEGSKA (reference sequence). DNA for the CDR3: TGCAGTGCTAGAGATTCTGCGGGAGGGAGTGAGCAGTTCTTC. Amino acids: CSARDSAGGSEQFF.

As to this clonotype: This may come from a read error, since a much larger clone is one base off. The chain recombines TRBV6-1 with TRBJ1-2, with D perhaps TRBD1 (5 bases). This CDR3 is 11 amino acids long. Germline lookup yields CDR1 MNHNS and CDR2 SASEGT. The CDR3 DNA sequence: TGTGTCAGCAGCCCACGGGGGAGAGTCACCTTC. Its translation: CVSSPRGRVTF.

This clonotype was counted ten times or more. V is TRBV5-1 and J is TRBJ1-2; no clear D. CDR3 length equals 13 residues. The germline CDR1 and CDR2 sequences are SGHRS and YFSETQ. Trimming stripped 5 bases from V and 6 bases from J, with 14 bases between. CDR3 sequence: CASSLSGVDGYTF. The CDR3 DNA is TGCGCCAGCAGTCTGAGCGGGGTAGATGGCTACACCTTC.

This clonotype was detected many times. V usage is TRBV6-5 and J usage is TRBJ2-5, with D unresolved. Germline V gene lookup returns CDR1 MNHEY and CDR2 SVGAGI. The V gene lost 7 bases and the J gene lost 1 base, with 10 bases spanning the gap. The CDR3 totals 13 residues. CDR3 residues: CASTPQPQETQYF. CDR3 bases: TGTGCCAGCACCCCTCAGCCCCAAGAGACCCAGTACTTC.

About this clonotype: Since the CDR3 does not end with the conserved phenylalanine or tryptophan, this likely comes from a read error. Because the CDR3's place on the DNA is in doubt, the DNA is left out and the CDR3 is given as listed by TCRdb. This chain uses TRBV11-2 with TRBJ1-5; the table's TRBD1 call for D was not verified on the DNA. The CDR3 spans 15 residues, counting both ends. CDR1 and CDR2 from the germline V gene are SGHAT and FQNNGV. The CDR3 sequence: CASSPGQGANQPQRL.

This clonotype was seen once. The chain couples TRBV11-1 to TRBJ2-5, with TRBD1 as a possible D gene (5 bases). Per germline, CDR1 SGHAT and CDR2 FQDESV (reference sequence). Trimming took off 10 bases at V and 0 bases at J, with 15 bases between the two ends. The CDR3 is 14 residues long. Written as DNA, the CDR3 is TGTGCCAACAACTCGACAGAAAACCAAGAGACCCAGTACTTC. Translated, it gives CANNSTENQETQYF.

This clonotype showed up just a few times. A much larger clone differs from this one at a single base, so this may be a read error. The rearrangement joins TRBV10-2 to TRBJ2-2, with D perhaps matching TRBD2 (5 bases). Germline V gives CDR1 WSHSY, CDR2 SAAADI. The length of the CDR3 is 11 residues. The CDR3 coding sequence is TGCGCCAGTAAGCACACCGGGGAGCTGGTTTTT. Protein product: CASKHTGELVF.

To note about this clonotype: Just one base apart from a much larger clone, this may be a read error. V usage is TRBV28 and J usage is TRBJ1-2; a possible D gene is TRBD1 (6 bases). The CDR3 has 12 amino acids. CDR1 and CDR2 from the germline V gene are MDHEN and SYDVKM. The V end lost 9 bases, the J end lost 4 bases, and 12 bases lay between the germline ends. CDR3 amino acids: CARSGQIYGYTF. CDR3 DNA: TGTGCCAGGAGCGGACAGATCTATGGCTACACCTTC.

The V gene is TRBV5-8, the J gene TRBJ1-4, with D uncertain. The CDR3 runs to 13 residues. V was pared by 0 bases and J by 7 bases, with 7 bases between. Germline assignment: CDR1 SGHTS and CDR2 YDEGEE. The CDR3: CASSLVQGEKLFF. In nucleotides, the CDR3 is TGTGCCAGCAGCTTGGTCCAAGGTGAAAAACTGTTTTTT.

About this clonotype itself: Its ends do not fully match the called genes, so a read error is possible. This sequence joins TRBV11-2 and TRBJ2-5, with 10 bases lining up with TRBD2. Germline assignment: CDR1 SGHAT and CDR2 FQNNGV. This CDR3 spans 17 amino acids. The DNA of the CDR3 is TGTGACAGCAGCTTAGATAAGCTAGCGGGGGCCAAAGAGACCCAGTACTTC. Protein sequence: CDSSLDKLAGAKETQYF.

Of note for this clonotype: This may stem from a read error, because a much larger clone lies one nucleotide away. V is TRBV29-1 and J is TRBJ2-2, with 10 bases fitting TRBD1. Germline CDR1 reads SQVTM; CDR2 reads ANQGSEA. The CDR3 runs 14 residues. With 3 bases clipped from V and 9 bases from J, the junction kept 7 bases outside the gene matches. Written as DNA, the CDR3 is TGCAGCGTTGATGGGACAGGGGTTACCCGGGAGCTGTTTTTT. It codes for CSVDGTGVTRELFF.

The table lists this clonotype with many counts. The chain uses TRBV6-2 or TRBV6-3 and TRBJ1-1; no clear D. Germline lookup yields CDR1 MNHEY and CDR2 SVGEGT. Deletions cut 10 bases from V and 0 bases from J, with 3 bases between. The CDR3 sequence is 10 residues long. CDR3 sequence reads: CATMNTEAFF. Written as DNA, the CDR3 is TGTGCCACCATGAACACTGAAGCTTTCTTT.

Notes on this clonotype: The junction departs from the called germline gene at one end, perhaps through a read error. The chain combines TRBV12-3 or TRBV12-4 with TRBJ1-1; maybe TRBD1 (5 bases). The CDR3 runs to 14 residues. The DNA for the CDR3 is TGTGCTAGCAGATTAGACCAGGGAGACACTGAAGCTTTCTTC. This encodes CASRLDQGDTEAFF.

Of note for this clonotype: The CDR3 ends on some other residue instead of the conserved phenylalanine or tryptophan, so this is likely a read error. The J gene is TRBJ2-5, the V gene TRBV20-1, with TRBD1 matching over 7 bases. Per the germline V gene, CDR1 is DFQATT and CDR2 is SNEGSKA (reference sequence). V trimming: 6 bases; J trimming: 3 bases; junction bases outside the gene matches: 4. The CDR3 is 12 amino acids. The CDR3 spells CSALTGKETQYL. The CDR3 DNA reads TGCAGTGCCTTGACAGGGAAAGAGACCCAGTACCTC.

Only a few counts were recorded for this clonotype. CDR3 in amino acids: CSAERSTDTQYF. CDR3 bases: TGCAGTGCTGAGCGGAGCACAGATACGCAGTATTTT. The chain recombines TRBV20-1 with TRBJ2-3; D possibly corresponds to TRBD2 (5 bases). This CDR3 region has 12 residues. With 5 bases removed from V and 0 bases from J, the gap between germline ends came to 6 bases. The germline V gene encodes CDR1 DFQATT and CDR2 SNEGSKA (reference sequence).

This clonotype came up many times. The V and J genes are TRBV6-1 and TRBJ2-2; weak D call: TRBD2 (5 bases). With 7 bases removed from V and 8 bases from J, the gap between germline ends came to 5 bases. This CDR3 has 10 residues. Looked up from germline, CDR1 is MNHNS and CDR2 is SASEGT. The CDR3 loop reads CASTGGELFF. CDR3 sequence (DNA): TGTGCCAGCACGGGGGGGGAGCTGTTTTTT.

By sample fraction, this clonotype is large (0.1 to 1%). This chain uses TRBV29-1 with TRBJ2-5; no definite D call. Between the trimmed V and J ends, which lost 3 bases and 4 bases, there was a span of 15 bases. Germline-derived CDR1 and CDR2 are SQVTM and ANQGSEA. The CDR3 runs 14 residues. This chain's CDR3 is CSVDRGSLGETQYF. The CDR3 DNA reads as TGCAGCGTTGACCGAGGAAGTCTAGGAGAGACCCAGTACTTC.

Points on this clonotype: A read error may explain this, as a much larger clone is one base away. The chain recombines TRBV28 with TRBJ1-4; TRBD1 aligns across 8 bases. V shed 5 bases, J shed 6 bases, and the junction held 11 bases outside the gene matches. CDR1 and CDR2 (germline): MDHEN, SYDVKM. The CDR3 totals 16 residues. The CDR3 reads CASSLPGRGRDEKLFF. CDR3 nucleotide sequence: TGTGCCAGCAGTCTCCCAGGCAGGGGGCGGGATGAAAAACTGTTTTTT.

This clonotype was seen a few times. A much more abundant neighbour one base away suggests this may be a read error. The chain joins TRBV6-1 to TRBJ2-6; unclear D gene. The V gene's germline CDR1 is MNHNS and CDR2 SASEGT. The length of the CDR3 is 13 residues. The V and J ends lost 7 bases and 5 bases respectively, with 9 bases between them. The CDR3: CASTRLRANVLTF. In DNA, the CDR3 is TGTGCCAGCACTCGTTTAAGGGCCAACGTCCTGACTTTC.

On this clonotype: Here the CDR3 omits its conserved ending phenylalanine or tryptophan, so a read error is the likely source. The CDR3 bases are TGCGCCAGCAGCAAGACCGGGACTAGCCGAGAGACCCAGTACCTC. Its protein product is CASSKTGTSRETQYL. The chain joins TRBV10-2 to TRBJ2-5; the match to TRBD2 covers 9 bases. The CDR3 length is 15 residues. With 6 bases clipped from V and 4 bases from J, the junction kept 9 bases outside the gene matches. Germline CDR1 reads WSHSY; CDR2 reads SAAADI.

Turning to this clonotype: Being one base from a much bigger clone, this may be a read error. CDR3 in DNA: TGTGCCAGCAGCCTCAGGGGGATCGATAACCGCTACGAGCAGTACTTC. Amino acids: CASSLRGIDNRYEQYF. J is TRBJ2-7 and V is TRBV13, with 7 bases lining up with TRBD1. This CDR3 has 16 amino acids. CDR1 and CDR2 (germline): PRHDT, FYEKMQ (reference sequence). The V and J ends lost 5 bases and 3 bases, in that order; junction bases with no gene match: 13.

In regard to this clonotype: The junction does not match germline at one end; this may be a read error. The chain carries TRBV11-2 and TRBJ1-1; 8 bases map to TRBD1. CDR3 length equals 12 residues. Germline CDR1 and CDR2: SGHAT and FQNNGV. The CDR3 region has the DNA TGTGCCGGCAGCACGGACAGGGCTGAAGCCTTCTTT. Protein sequence: CAGSTDRAEAFF.

This clonotype occurred many times. J is TRBJ2-7 and V is TRBV6-6; 8 positions agree with TRBD1. The J segment lost 3 bases and the V segment lost 9 bases, leaving 10 bases of the junction unmatched. The CDR3 loop spans 14 amino acids. Germline V lookup: CDR1 MNHNY, CDR2 SVGAGI (reference sequence). The CDR3 is CASLGAGGRYEQYF. The CDR3 DNA is TGTGCCAGTTTGGGGGCAGGGGGCCGCTACGAGCAGTACTTC.

This clonotype was found many times. The chain employs TRBV6-5 and TRBJ2-4, with 9 positions matching TRBD2. The CDR3 runs 13 residues. Per the germline V gene, CDR1 is MNHEY and CDR2 is SVGAGI. After removal of 5 bases from V and 6 bases from J, the junction contained 2 bases not matched to a gene. The CDR3 DNA follows: TGTGCCAGCAGTAAAGCGGGGGGAAACATTCAGTACTTC. Its protein product is CASSKAGGNIQYF.

This clonotype was observed a few times. A read error may be the cause here, since a much bigger clone is one base away. The CDR3 DNA sequence: TGCGTCAGCAGCCACCCAGGACCAACGTCCTACGAGCAGTACTTC. Translated, it gives CVSSHPGPTSYEQYF. The chain employs TRBV4-1 and TRBJ2-7; D is uncertain. The CDR3 is made up of 15 amino acids. Per germline, CDR1 MGHRA and CDR2 YSYEKL.

The J gene is TRBJ1-2, the V gene TRBV10-3; D not resolved. The CDR3 covers 14 residues. V was cut by 1 base and J by 2 bases, with 8 bases left in between. Germline CDR1 is ENHRY and CDR2 is SYGVKD. The CDR3 DNA sequence: TGTGCCATCAGTGAGTTGGGATGGAACTATGGCTACACCTTC. As protein: CAISELGWNYGYTF.

This sequence joins TRBV29-1 and TRBJ2-7; the match to TRBD1 covers 7 bases. V lost 4 bases, J lost 4 bases, and 7 bases stayed unmatched. The CDR3 length is 13 residues. In germline, CDR1 is SQVTM, CDR2 ANQGSEA. The CDR3 bases are TGCAGCGTTGTTCTTCAGGGGGATTACGAGCAGTACTTC. It encodes CSVVLQGDYEQYF.

As concerns this clonotype: Its ends do not fully match the called genes, so a read error is possible. This rearrangement joins TRBV6-6 to TRBJ1-6; D gene uncertain. This CDR3 has 17 amino acids. The V gene's germline CDR1 is MNHNY and CDR2 SVGAGI (reference sequence). The CDR3 loop reads CDSSYDETGSYNSSLHF. In DNA, the CDR3 is TGTGACAGCAGTTACGATGAGACGGGCTCCTATAATTCATCCCTCCACTTT.